This T cell receptor (beta chain) was profiled in a study of blood T cell repertoires in COVID-19. Background on the study: The United States, Italy and Spain were the sources of the acute and convalescent COVID-19 samples. In each case, the material was cDNA or gDNA derived from T cells, B-cell-depleted T cells, or PBMCs.

This CDR3 comprises 13 residues. The germline V gene encodes CDR1 LNHDA and CDR2 SQIVND (reference sequence). The trim removed 6 bases at V and 8 bases at J, leaving 5 bases unmatched. During active infection, Seattle patients enrolled and were then monitored through disease. Under the authors' procedure: Cell counts per sample came from amplifying reference gene primers. Data came from immunoSEQ multiplex PCR; TCRdb stores just in-frame clones and leaves some out. The V and J calls and clone size are taken from that table; D and trimming were inferred from the DNA. The top ten clones hold under 4.5% of a sample with 100,000 to 150,000 clones, 90% of them seen once.

The sample consisted of peripheral blood. The chain recombines TRBV19 with TRBJ2-3, with TRBD1 identical over 10 bases. The source of this sequence is a woman between 55 and 75 years old with COVID-19, enrolled during active disease. The DNA for the CDR3 is TGTGCCAGTAGGGAGACAGGGGGCCTTACGCAGTATTTT. It specifies CASRETGGLTQYF.